Listed below are T cell receptor beta chains from one sample, sequenced in a study of shared clonotypes between healthy human individuals. TCRdb's copy holds only in-frame clones and misses some; the assay was immunoSEQ multiplex PCR. Counted here are approximately 240,000 clones, about 65% occurring once; the ten biggest clones make up roughly 11%. Sequencing was carried out using memory CD4+ T cells sorted from blood. Source of these receptors: a man aged 25 to 40 in good health. CDR3s include the opening cysteine and the closing phenylalanine or tryptophan. The order of the fields is clone size, D gene, J gene, V gene, CDR3 DNA, CDR3 protein. The D gene is left open where the match is weak. Size is omitted from some rows. Given values are once, few, many or a class for expanded clones.

abundance: .; d_gene: .; j_gene: TRBJ2-2; v_gene: TRBV18; CDR3nt: TGTGCCAGCTCACCACCCGGGCAGGGAGGTCTCGGGGAGCTGTTTTTT; CDR3aa: CASSPPGQGGLGELFF
abundance: .; d_gene: .; j_gene: TRBJ2-1; v_gene: TRBV4-2; CDR3nt: TGTGCCAGCAGCCAAGATAAGGGGGTGAGTGAGCAGTTCTTC; CDR3aa: CASSQDKGVSEQFF
abundance: .; d_gene: TRBD1; j_gene: TRBJ1-5; v_gene: TRBV28; CDR3nt: TGTGCCAGCAGAACGACAGGGTTCCATCAGCCCCAGCATTTT; CDR3aa: CASRTTGFHQPQHF
abundance: .; d_gene: TRBD1; j_gene: TRBJ1-3; v_gene: TRBV5-5; CDR3nt: TGTGCCAGCAGCCCGGGGACAGCCATCTCTGGAAACACCATATATTTT; CDR3aa: CASSPGTAISGNTIYF
abundance: .; d_gene: .; j_gene: TRBJ2-1; v_gene: TRBV15; CDR3nt: TGTGCCACCAGCGCTCGGGGTGCGAATGAGCAGTTCTTC; CDR3aa: CATSARGANEQFF
abundance: .; d_gene: .; j_gene: TRBJ2-3; v_gene: TRBV18; CDR3nt: TGTGCCAGCTCAAAACGTGGGACTGAGGGAGATACGCAGTATTTT; CDR3aa: CASSKRGTEGDTQYF
abundance: few; d_gene: TRBD2; j_gene: TRBJ2-7; v_gene: TRBV4-3; CDR3nt: TGCGCCAGCAGCCGGTCCCTAGCGGGAATCTACGAGCAGTACTTC; CDR3aa: CASSRSLAGIYEQYF
abundance: .; d_gene: .; j_gene: TRBJ2-3; v_gene: TRBV5-1; CDR3nt: TGCGCCAGCAGCTTGGGACAACTCACAGATACGCAGTATTTT; CDR3aa: CASSLGQLTDTQYF
abundance: .; d_gene: TRBD2; j_gene: TRBJ2-1; v_gene: TRBV5-1; CDR3nt: TGCGCCAGCAAACTAGCGGGACAAAACAATGAGCAGTTCTTC; CDR3aa: CASKLAGQNNEQFF
abundance: .; d_gene: .; j_gene: TRBJ1-1; v_gene: TRBV7-9; CDR3nt: TGTGCCAGCAGCTTAGTCGGCAGGACCCCAGCTTTCTTT; CDR3aa: CASSLVGRTPAFF
abundance: many; d_gene: TRBD2; j_gene: TRBJ2-1; v_gene: TRBV29-1; CDR3nt: TGCAGCGTTGATACTCTTAGCGGGAGAAACAATGAGCAGTTCTTC; CDR3aa: CSVDTLSGRNNEQFF
abundance: .; d_gene: TRBD2; j_gene: TRBJ2-3; v_gene: TRBV7-2; CDR3nt: TGTGCCAGCACCCTGAGGACTAGCGGGTTCGATACGCAGTATTTT; CDR3aa: CASTLRTSGFDTQYF
abundance: few; d_gene: TRBD1; j_gene: TRBJ1-5; v_gene: TRBV7-2; CDR3nt: TGTGCCAGCAGCCCCGAACAGGGGGCCGACAATCAGCCCCAGCATTTT; CDR3aa: CASSPEQGADNQPQHF
abundance: few; d_gene: .; j_gene: TRBJ2-7; v_gene: TRBV28; CDR3nt: TGTGCCAGCAGCGCGGTAGACTACGAGCAGTACTTC; CDR3aa: CASSAVDYEQYF
abundance: .; d_gene: .; j_gene: TRBJ2-5; v_gene: TRBV11-3; CDR3nt: TGTGCCAGCAGCCTGGGACTTTCCCAAGAGACCCAGTACTTC; CDR3aa: CASSLGLSQETQYF
abundance: few; d_gene: TRBD2; j_gene: TRBJ2-7; v_gene: TRBV6-1; CDR3nt: TGTGCCAGCAGTGAACGGCTAGCGGGAGGCATAAGCGGGGAGCAGTACTTC; CDR3aa: CASSERLAGGISGEQYF
abundance: .; d_gene: .; j_gene: TRBJ1-4; v_gene: TRBV5-6; CDR3nt: TGTGCCAGCAGCTTGCCGGCGGGGAGAGAAAAACTGTTTTTT; CDR3aa: CASSLPAGREKLFF
abundance: .; d_gene: TRBD1; j_gene: TRBJ1-2; v_gene: TRBV28; CDR3nt: TGTGCCAGCAGCCCAATAGGGGGACAGGGGGGCTATGGCTACACCTTC; CDR3aa: CASSPIGGQGGYGYTF
abundance: .; d_gene: .; j_gene: TRBJ2-1; v_gene: TRBV29-1; CDR3nt: TGCAGCGTTGAATCCCGTCGGAGCTCCTACAATGAGCAGTTCTTC; CDR3aa: CSVESRRSSYNEQFF
abundance: few; d_gene: TRBD2; j_gene: TRBJ2-5; v_gene: TRBV5-1; CDR3nt: TGCGCCAGCAGCTTTGGGAGGGACCAAGAGACCCAGTACTTC; CDR3aa: CASSFGRDQETQYF
abundance: many; d_gene: .; j_gene: TRBJ1-1; v_gene: TRBV9; CDR3nt: TGTGCCAGCAGCGTGAAATCGGGGAACACTGAAGCTTTCTTT; CDR3aa: CASSVKSGNTEAFF
abundance: .; d_gene: .; j_gene: TRBJ2-7; v_gene: TRBV6-6; CDR3nt: TGTGCCAGCAGTACCCCCGGTCGAGCCTACGAGCAGTACTTC; CDR3aa: CASSTPGRAYEQYF
abundance: .; d_gene: .; j_gene: TRBJ1-5; v_gene: TRBV2; CDR3nt: TGTGCCAGCAGTGACAGGTTTGTCAATCAGCCCCAGCATTTT; CDR3aa: CASSDRFVNQPQHF